These 16 T cell receptor beta chains came from one sample sequenced in a study of blood T cell repertoires in COVID-19. Here immunoSEQ multiplex PCR was the method, and the copy in TCRdb shows in-frame clones only, minus some. The sample lists around 250,000 clones; almost 85% were seen once. Sequencing was carried out using PBMCs or T cells enriched from blood (not recorded which). The origin of the receptors is a man aged 40-49 years who had recovered from COVID-19.

V gene TRBV10-1 combines with J gene TRBJ2-1; 7 positions agree with TRBD2. J was trimmed by 10 bases and V by 3 bases; bases with no gene match: 12. CDR3 length equals 15 residues. Germline V gives CDR1 WNHNN, CDR2 SYGVQD (reference sequence). The CDR3 region is CASSDPREARAEQFF. CDR3 sequence (DNA): TGCGCCAGCAGTGACCCACGGGAGGCCAGAGCGGAGCAGTTCTTC.

The CDR3 DNA sequence: TGTGCCAGCAGCCAAGACAGCCGAGGGAGGGTAACTGGCTACACCTTC. Translated, it gives CASSQDSRGRVTGYTF. The rearrangement links TRBV3-1 (or the pseudogene TRBV3-2) to TRBJ1-2; no clear D gene. V lost 0 bases, J lost 7 bases, and 18 bases lay in between. CDR3 length equals 16 residues. CDR1 and CDR2 (germline): LGHDT, YNNKEL (reference sequence).

This clone was detected only a few times. The rearrangement joins TRBV2 to TRBJ1-1; a possible D gene is TRBD1 (5 bases). The ends were cut back, 6 bases at V and 3 bases at J, with 8 bases in the middle. The CDR3 runs to 12 residues. CDR1 and CDR2 (germline): SNHLY, FYNNEI. In DNA, the CDR3 is TGTGCCAGCAGGATGACAGACACTGAAGCTTTCTTT. Translation gives CASRMTDTEAFF.

The V and J genes are TRBV7-2 and TRBJ1-2; 9 bases fit TRBD1. Germline V gene sequence: CDR1 SGHTA, CDR2 FQGNSA. Trimming took 5 bases from V and 4 from J; bases not matched to a gene: 5. The CDR3 consists of 14 residues. The CDR3 DNA is TGTGCCAGCAGCAGGGACAGGGACGCCTATGGCTACACCTTC. Translating gives CASSRDRDAYGYTF.

The rearrangement joins TRBV29-1 to TRBJ1-2, with D perhaps TRBD1 (5 bases). The germline CDR1 and CDR2 sequences are SQVTM and ANQGSEA. The ends were cut back, 8 bases at V and 4 bases at J, with 17 bases in the middle. This CDR3 has 13 amino acids. CDR3 nucleotides: TGCAGCTCCGGGACCGGAGGGGCCTATGGCTACACCTTC. Amino acid sequence: CSSGTGGAYGYTF.

CDR3 sequence: CASSPGSLSGNTIYF. The CDR3 nucleotides are TGTGCCAGCAGCCCGGGGAGCCTCTCTGGAAACACCATATATTTT. V is TRBV7-6 and J is TRBJ1-3; D not resolved. Trimming took off 5 bases at V and 0 bases at J, with 11 bases between the two ends. Germline CDR1 reads SGHVS; CDR2 reads FNYEAQ. The CDR3 covers 15 residues.

V gene TRBV5-5 combines with J gene TRBJ1-4; the match to TRBD1 covers 9 bases. V lost 4 bases to trimming and J lost 8 bases; unmatched junction nucleotides: 6. The CDR3 is made up of 14 amino acids. The V gene's germline CDR1 is SGHKS and CDR2 YYEKEE (reference sequence). CDR3 DNA sequence: TGTGCCAGCAGCCCACAGGGGGCGGGGGAAAAACTGTTTTTT. This codes for CASSPQGAGEKLFF.

The count of this clone is one. The chain has TRBV12-5 and TRBJ1-1; a possible D gene is TRBD1 (6 bases). CDR1 and CDR2 (germline): LGHNT, FRNRAP. Trimming pared 1 base from V and 5 bases from J, leaving 8 bases between. This CDR3 contains 13 residues. CDR3 amino acids: CASGLEGGTEAFF. Here the CDR3 DNA reads TGTGCTAGTGGTTTGGAAGGGGGAACTGAAGCTTTCTTT. The whole variable domain, remainder taken from reference TRBV12-5 and TRBJ1-1, is DARVTQTPRHKVTEMGQEVTMRCQPILGHNTVFWYRQTMMQGLELLAYFRNRAPLDDSGMPKDRFSAEMPDATLATLKIQPSEPRDSAVYFCASGLEGGTEAFFGQGTRLTVV.

V gene TRBV6-5 combines with J gene TRBJ2-5; TRBD1 agrees at 9 bases. Trimming at V came to 6 bases and at J to 5 bases, leaving 7 bases not matched to a gene. The CDR3 contains 14 residues. Germline loops: CDR1 MNHEY, CDR2 SVGAGI. The DNA for the CDR3 is TGTGCCAGCAGAGTACAGGGGGCTCGGGAGACCCAGTACTTC. As protein: CASRVQGARETQYF.

The chain carries TRBV11-2 and TRBJ2-3, with 7 bases identical to TRBD2. This CDR3 has 17 amino acids. Germline CDR1 SGHAT, CDR2 FQNNGV. V trimming: 4 bases; J trimming: 1 base; junction bases outside the gene matches: 11. The CDR3 DNA is TGTGCCAGCAGCTCTGGGTACGGGGGGACGGGCACAGATACGCAGTATTTT. This translates into CASSSGYGGTGTDTQYF.

This clone appeared a few times. J is TRBJ1-5 and V is TRBV7-8; D uncertain. This CDR3 contains 14 residues. CDR1 is SGHVS, CDR2 FQNEAQ, per germline. V was trimmed by 5 bases and J by 3 bases, leaving 11 bases between them. The CDR3 nucleotides are TGTGCCAGCAGCCCGGACGGGATCAATCAGCCCCAGCATTTT. Its translation: CASSPDGINQPQHF.

The chain carries TRBV4-1 and TRBJ1-5; no reliable D call. The germline V gene encodes CDR1 MGHRA and CDR2 YSYEKL. The CDR3 runs 20 residues. The V and J ends lost 3 bases and 7 bases respectively, with 31 bases between them. The CDR3 DNA reads as TGCGCCAGCAGCCATATAACCCGGGCGGGTGATAACTTAAATCGGCAGCCCCAGCATTTT. Translated, it gives CASSHITRAGDNLNRQPQHF.

V usage is TRBV2 and J usage is TRBJ2-1; TRBD2 agrees at 14 bases. The CDR3 length is 15 residues. Trimming removed 6 bases from V and 10 bases from J; junction bases left unmatched: 8. From germline, CDR1 is SNHLY and CDR2 FYNNEI. The CDR3, as DNA: TGTGCCAGCAGATCGACTAGCGGGAGGGAAGGGGAGCAGTTCTTC. It yields the protein CASRSTSGREGEQFF.

This clone showed up just a few times. The chain is built from TRBV28 and TRBJ2-1; D gene ambiguous. CDR3 size: 11 residues. Trimming removed 3 bases from V and 8 bases from J, with 5 bases in between. Germline values: CDR1 MDHEN, CDR2 SYDVKM. The CDR3 DNA reads as TGTGCCAGCAGTTTTCGCGATGAGCAGTTCTTC. Amino acid sequence: CASSFRDEQFF.

V is TRBV28 and J is TRBJ2-1, with TRBD2 matching over 7 bases. The V and J ends lost 5 bases and 0 bases, in that order; junction bases with no gene match: 4. Germline lookup yields CDR1 MDHEN and CDR2 SYDVKM. The CDR3 extends over 15 amino acids. The CDR3, as DNA: TGTGCCAGCAGTGGGCGGGGGAGCTCCTACAATGAGCAGTTCTTC. Translated, it gives CASSGRGSSYNEQFF.

The rearrangement uses TRBV11-2 and TRBJ2-5; tentatively, D is TRBD2 (5 bases). This CDR3 has 17 residues. V lost 4 bases and J 5 bases, leaving 23 bases between the germline ends. The germline CDR1 and CDR2 sequences are SGHAT and FQNNGV. The chain's CDR3 is CASSSGHSGFRMETQYF. CDR3 bases: TGTGCCAGCAGCTCGGGTCATTCGGGATTCCGAATGGAGACCCAGTACTTC.